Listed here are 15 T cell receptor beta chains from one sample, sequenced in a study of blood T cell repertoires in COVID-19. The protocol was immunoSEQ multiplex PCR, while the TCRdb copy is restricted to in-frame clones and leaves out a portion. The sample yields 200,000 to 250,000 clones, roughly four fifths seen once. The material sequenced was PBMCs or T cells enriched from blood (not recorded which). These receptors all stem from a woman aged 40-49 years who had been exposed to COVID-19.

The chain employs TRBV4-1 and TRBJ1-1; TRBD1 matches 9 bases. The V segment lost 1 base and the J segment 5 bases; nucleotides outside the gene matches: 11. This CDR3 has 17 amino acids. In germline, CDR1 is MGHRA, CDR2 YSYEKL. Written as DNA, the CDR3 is TGCGCCAGCAGCCAAGGTGACAGGGGGGTGCTTAAGACTGAAGCTTTCTTT. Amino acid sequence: CASSQGDRGVLKTEAFF.

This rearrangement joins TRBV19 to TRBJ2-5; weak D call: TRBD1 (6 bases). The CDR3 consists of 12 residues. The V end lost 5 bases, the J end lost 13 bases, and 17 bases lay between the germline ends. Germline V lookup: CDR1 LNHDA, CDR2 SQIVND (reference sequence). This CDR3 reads CASSDPGHERYF. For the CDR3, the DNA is TGTGCCAGTAGTGACCCGGGACACGAAAGGTACTTC.

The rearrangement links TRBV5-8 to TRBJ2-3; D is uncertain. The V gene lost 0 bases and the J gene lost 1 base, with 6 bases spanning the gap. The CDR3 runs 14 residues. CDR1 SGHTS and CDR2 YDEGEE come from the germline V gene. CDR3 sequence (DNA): TGTGCCAGCAGCTTGGGACTGCGCACAGATACGCAGTATTTT. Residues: CASSLGLRTDTQYF.

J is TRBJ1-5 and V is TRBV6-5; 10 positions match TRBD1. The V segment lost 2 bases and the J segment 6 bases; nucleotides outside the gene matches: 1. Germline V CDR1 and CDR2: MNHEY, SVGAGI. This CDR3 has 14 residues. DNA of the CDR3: TGTGCCAGCAGTTACGGACAGGGGGTTCAGCCCCAGCATTTT. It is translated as CASSYGQGVQPQHF.

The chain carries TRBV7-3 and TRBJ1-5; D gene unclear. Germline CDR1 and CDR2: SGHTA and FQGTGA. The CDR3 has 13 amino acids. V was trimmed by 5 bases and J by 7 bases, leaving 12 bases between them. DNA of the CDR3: TGTGCCAGCAGCCGGGATCTGAACCAGCCCCAGCATTTT. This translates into CASSRDLNQPQHF. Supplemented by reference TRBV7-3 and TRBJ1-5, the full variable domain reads GAGVSQTPSNKVTEKGKYVELRCDPISGHTALYWYRQSLGQGPEFLIYFQGTGAADDSGLPNDRFFAVRPEGSVSTLKIQRTERGDSAVYLCASSRDLNQPQHFGDGTRLSIL.

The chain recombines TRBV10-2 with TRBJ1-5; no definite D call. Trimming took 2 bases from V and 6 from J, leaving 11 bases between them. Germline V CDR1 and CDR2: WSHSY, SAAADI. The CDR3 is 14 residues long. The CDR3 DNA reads TGCGCCAGCAGTGAGGTTTTCGGGGTTCAGCCCCAGCATTTT. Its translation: CASSEVFGVQPQHF.

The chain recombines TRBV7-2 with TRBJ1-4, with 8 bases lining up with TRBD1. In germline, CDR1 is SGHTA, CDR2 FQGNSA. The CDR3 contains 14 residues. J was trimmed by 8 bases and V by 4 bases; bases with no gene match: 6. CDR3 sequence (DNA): TGTGCCAGCAGCTCCGACAGGGGAAGCGAAAAACTGTTTTTT. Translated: CASSSDRGSEKLFF.

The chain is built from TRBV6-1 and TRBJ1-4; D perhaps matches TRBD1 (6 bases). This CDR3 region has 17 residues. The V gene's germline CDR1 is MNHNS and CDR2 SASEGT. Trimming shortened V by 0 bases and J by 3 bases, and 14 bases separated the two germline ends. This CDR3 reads CASSEAGRGTANEKLFF. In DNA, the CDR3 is TGTGCCAGCAGTGAAGCTGGCAGGGGTACGGCTAATGAAAAACTGTTTTTT.

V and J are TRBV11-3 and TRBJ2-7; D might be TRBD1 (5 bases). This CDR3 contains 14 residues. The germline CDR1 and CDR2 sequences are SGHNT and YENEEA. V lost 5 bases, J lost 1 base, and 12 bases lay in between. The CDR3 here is CASSPQQDSYEQYF. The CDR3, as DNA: TGTGCCAGCAGCCCCCAACAGGATTCCTACGAGCAGTACTTC.

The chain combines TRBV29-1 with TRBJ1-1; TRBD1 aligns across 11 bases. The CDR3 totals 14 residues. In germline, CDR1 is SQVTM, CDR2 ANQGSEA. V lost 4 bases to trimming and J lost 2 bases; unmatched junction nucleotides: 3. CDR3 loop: CSVAGQGDNTEAFF. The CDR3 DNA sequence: TGCAGCGTTGCGGGACAGGGGGACAACACTGAAGCTTTCTTT.

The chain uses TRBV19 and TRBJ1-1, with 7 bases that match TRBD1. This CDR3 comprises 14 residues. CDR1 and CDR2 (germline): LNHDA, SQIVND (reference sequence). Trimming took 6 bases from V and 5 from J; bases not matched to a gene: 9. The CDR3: CASRIQEQGTEAFF. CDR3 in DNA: TGTGCCAGTAGAATCCAGGAACAGGGGACTGAAGCTTTCTTT. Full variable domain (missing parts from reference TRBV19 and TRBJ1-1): DGGITQSPKYLFRKEGQNVTLSCEQNLNHDAMYWYRQDPGQGLRLIYYSQIVNDFQKGDIAEGYSVSREKKESFPLTVTSAQKNPTAFYLCASRIQEQGTEAFFGQGTRLTVV.

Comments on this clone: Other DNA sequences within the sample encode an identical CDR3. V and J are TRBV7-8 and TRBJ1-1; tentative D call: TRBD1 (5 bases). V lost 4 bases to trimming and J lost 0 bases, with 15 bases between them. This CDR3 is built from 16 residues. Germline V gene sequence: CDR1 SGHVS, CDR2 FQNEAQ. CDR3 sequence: CASSYNLGAMNTEAFF. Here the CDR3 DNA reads TGTGCCAGCAGCTACAATTTAGGGGCAATGAACACTGAAGCTTTCTTT.

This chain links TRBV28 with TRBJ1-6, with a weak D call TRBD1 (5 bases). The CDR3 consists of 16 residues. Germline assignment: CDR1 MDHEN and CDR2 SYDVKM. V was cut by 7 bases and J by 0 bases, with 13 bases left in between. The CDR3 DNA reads TGTGCCAGCATGAATAGGGGAAGCTCCTATAATTCACCCCTCCACTTT. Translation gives CASMNRGSSYNSPLHF.

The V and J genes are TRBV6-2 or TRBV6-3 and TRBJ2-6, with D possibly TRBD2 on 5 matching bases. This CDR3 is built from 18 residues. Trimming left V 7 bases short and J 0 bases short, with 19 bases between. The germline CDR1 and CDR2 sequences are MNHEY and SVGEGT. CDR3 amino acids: CASTPKGAGLSGANVLTF. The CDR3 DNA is TGTGCCAGCACCCCCAAGGGCGCAGGACTCTCTGGGGCCAACGTCCTGACTTTC.

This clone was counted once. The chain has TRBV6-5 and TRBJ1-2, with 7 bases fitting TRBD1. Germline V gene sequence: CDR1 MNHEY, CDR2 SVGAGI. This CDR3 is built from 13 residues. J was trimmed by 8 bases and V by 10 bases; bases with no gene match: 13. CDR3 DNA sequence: TGTGCCACCGAACCCAGAGGGGGCGGCGGCTACACCTTC. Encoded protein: CATEPRGGGGYTF.